The clone carrying this T cell receptor (beta chain) was seen more than once but under ten times. In the source study's methods: Scientists estimated how many nucleated cells there were by amplifying reference gene primers. This table comes from immunoSEQ multiplex PCR, and its TCRdb copy is limited to in-frame clones, with some not included. That table furnishes V, J and clone size, whereas the DNA furnished D and trimming. This table holds 100,000 or so clones, roughly 76% found once. The sample belongs to a study of blood T cell repertoires in COVID-19. On the study more broadly: The samples span acute and convalescent COVID-19 from the United States, Italy and Spain. The cDNA or gDNA used as material had been derived from T cells, B-cell-depleted T cells, or PBMCs.

The clonotype was recovered from a woman in her sixties or seventies with acute or convalescent COVID-19. The sample comprised peripheral blood.

CDR3 protein: CAWGLKRGGLYNEQFF. The CDR3, as DNA: TGTGCCTGGGGCCTTAAACGGGGGGGCCTTTACAATGAGCAGTTCTTC. V usage is TRBV30 and J usage is TRBJ2-1, with 8 bases matching TRBD2. V lost 5 bases, J lost 4 bases, and 13 bases stayed unmatched. The germline V gene encodes CDR1 GTSNPN and CDR2 SVGIG (reference sequence). The CDR3 totals 16 residues.